Following are 27 T cell receptor delta chains from one sample sequenced in a study of gamma-delta chains in newborns, infants, children. TCRdb reanalyzed the reads using CATT. The sample records around 5,000 delta-chain clones, approximately 0.4% being singletons. Sequencing was carried out using blood. The receptors were gathered from a child who was a newborn, infant or young child, either healthy, febrile or measles-vaccinated (not recorded which).

With regard to this clone: An end of the junction differs from the germline gene, which may be a read error. Other DNA sequences within the sample encode an identical CDR3. The chain links TRDV2 to TRDJ3; 11 nucleotides match TRDD3. The CDR3 has 20 residues. CDR1 GEAIGNYY and CDR2 EKD come from the germline V gene. The CDR3 protein is CACDTVGDTFLRWDTRQMFF. As DNA, the CDR3 is TGTGCCTGTGACACGGTGGGGGATACGTTCCTGCGCTGGGACACCCGCCAGATGTTTTTC.

This clone is medium-sized in the sample. The V call is TRDV2, the J call TRDJ3, with 11 bases fitting TRDD3. V lost 0 bases to trimming and J lost 0 bases; unmatched junction nucleotides: 3. The CDR3 is 19 residues long. Germline lookup yields CDR1 GEAIGNYY and CDR2 EKD. CDR3 nucleotides: TGTGCCTGTGACACCTGGGGGATACGCAGCTCCTGGGACACCCGACAGATGTTTTTC. It is translated as CACDTWGIRSSWDTRQMFF.

Note on this clone: TCRdb lists the protein of a much larger clone for this DNA, which differs at residue 13, so this is likely a read error; the protein given here is translated from the DNA itself. This sequence joins TRDV2 and TRDJ3; TRDD3 matches at 10 bases. The CDR3 runs to 19 residues. Germline lookup yields CDR1 GEAIGNYY and CDR2 EKD. The CDR3 region has the DNA TGTGCCTGTGACACCGGGGGATACGGTAGCTCCTGGAACACCCGACAGATGTTTTTC. Its translation: CACDTGGYGSSWNTRQMFF.

This clone was picked up a small number of times. Germline and junction disagree at one end, which may indicate a read error. CDR3: CACDILGDPSWDTQQMFF. The CDR3 nucleotides are TGTGCCTGTGACATACTGGGGGATCCCTCCTGGGACACCCAACAGATGTTTTTC. The chain is built from TRDV2 and TRDJ3; the match to TRDD3 covers 10 bases. Germline values: CDR1 GEAIGNYY, CDR2 EKD. The CDR3 has 18 residues.

This clone is categorized as medium-sized (0.01 to 0.1%). The chain combines TRDV2 with TRDJ3; the D is unclear. V shed 0 bases and J shed 4 bases, with 12 bases lying between them. CDR1 GEAIGNYY and CDR2 EKD come from the germline V gene. The CDR3 covers 17 residues. CDR3 residues: CACDTLIYRWDTRQMFF. The CDR3, as DNA: TGTGCCTGTGACACCTTAATATACAGGTGGGACACCCGACAGATGTTTTTC.

This clone occurred a few times. A much larger clone differs from this one at a single base, so this may be a read error. Other DNA sequences in the sample encode the same CDR3. The chain joins TRDV2 to TRDJ2, with 7 bases fitting TRDD3. CDR3 length: 17 amino acids. Germline CDR1 is GEAIGNYY and CDR2 is EKD. The CDR3 protein is CACDPVLGPSLTAQLFF. The CDR3 DNA follows: TGCGCCTGTGACCCTGTACTGGGGCCCTCTTTGACAGCACAACTCTTCTTT.

With regard to this clone: This DNA translates differently at residue 5 from the TCRdb protein, which is that of a much larger clone; a read error is likely, and the protein shown is the DNA's own translation. V gene TRDV2 combines with J gene TRDJ3; 10 bases agree with TRDD3. This CDR3 has 18 amino acids. In germline, CDR1 is GEAIGNYY, CDR2 EKD. Trimming took 2 bases from V and 1 from J; bases not matched to a gene: 4. The CDR3 reads CACDNGGYASWDTRQMFF. In DNA, the CDR3 is TGTGCCTGTGACAACGGGGGATACGCGTCCTGGGACACCCGACAGATGTTTTTC.

Turning to this clone: Since a much larger clone is just one base distant, this may be a read error. Other DNA sequences in the same sample also yield this CDR3. The rearrangement joins TRDV2 to TRDJ3; 10 nucleotides agree with TRDD3. This CDR3 has 20 amino acids. The germline V gene has CDR1 GEAIGNYY and CDR2 EKD. J was trimmed by 4 bases and V by 7 bases; bases with no gene match: 18. The CDR3 protein is CACDALGDIGGKWDTRQMFF. The DNA of the CDR3 is TGTGCCTGCGACGCCCTGGGGGATATCGGGGGGAAATGGGACACCCGACAGATGTTTTTC.

Concerning this clone: This sequence is one base from a far larger clone and is likely a read error. This sample also contains other DNA sequences that code for the same CDR3. V gene TRDV2 combines with J gene TRDJ3, with 10 bases identical to TRDD3. CDR1 and CDR2 from the germline V gene are GEAIGNYY and EKD. This CDR3 comprises 19 residues. The CDR3 coding sequence is TGTGCCTGTGACACCGGGGGATACGGTAGCTCCTGGGATACCCGACAGATGTTTTTC. This sequence encodes CACDTGGYGSSWDTRQMFF.

Points on this clone: A far larger clone is one nucleotide away, so this likely arose from a read error. V usage is TRDV2 and J usage is TRDJ3, with 12 bases lining up with TRDD3. The CDR3 consists of 20 residues. CDR1 GEAIGNYY and CDR2 EKD come from the germline V gene. CDR3 sequence (DNA): TGTGCCTGTGACACCGCTGATACTGGGGGATACTCCTGGGACGCCCGACAGATGTTTTTC. This codes for CACDTADTGGYSWDARQMFF.

Notes on this clone: A much larger clone sits a single nucleotide away, making a read error possible. The sample holds other DNA sequences that translate to the same CDR3. The chain combines TRDV2 with TRDJ3, with D tentatively TRDD3 (6 bases). V was shortened by 3 bases and J by 5 bases, with 22 bases between the two germline ends. Per the germline V gene, CDR1 is GEAIGNYY and CDR2 is EKD. The CDR3 length is 19 residues. The CDR3 reads CACDPILGDTPRDTRQMFF. As DNA, the CDR3 is TGTGCCTGTGACCCGATACTGGGAGATACGCCCCGGGACACCCGACAGATGTTTTTC.

This clone is labeled as medium-sized. The same CDR3 can be traced to other DNA sequences in this sample. The rearrangement links TRDV2 to TRDJ1, with 12 positions matching TRDD3. The V gene's germline CDR1 is GEAIGNYY and CDR2 EKD. With 4 bases clipped from V and 4 bases from J, the junction kept 9 bases outside the gene matches. The CDR3 runs 16 residues. In DNA form, the CDR3 reads TGTGCCTGTGAGTTACTGGGGGATACAAAGTTCGATAAACTCATCTTT. It codes for CACELLGDTKFDKLIF.

This clone was picked up many times. The rearrangement uses TRDV2 and TRDJ3, with 9 bases identical to TRDD3. Germline values: CDR1 GEAIGNYY, CDR2 EKD. With 0 bases clipped from V and 3 bases from J, the junction kept 5 bases outside the gene matches. CDR3 length: 18 amino acids. For the CDR3, the DNA is TGTGCCTGTGACACCGTAGGTGGGGGATACTGGGACACCCGACAGATGTTTTTC. This codes for CACDTVGGGYWDTRQMFF.

This clone is large. The chain has TRDV2 and TRDJ3; 8 bases line up with TRDD3. This CDR3 comprises 18 residues. V was pared by 0 bases and J by 0 bases, with 3 bases of the junction left unmatched. Germline CDR1 and CDR2: GEAIGNYY and EKD. CDR3 DNA: TGTGCCTGTGACACCGTACTGGGGGGCTCCTGGGACACCCGACAGATGTTTTTC. This translates into CACDTVLGGSWDTRQMFF.

This clone has only a few counts. TCRdb attributes to this sequence the protein of a much larger clone, which differs from the DNA translation at residue 5; a read error is likely, and the protein displayed is translated from the DNA. The chain carries TRDV2 and TRDJ2; 7 nucleotides line up with TRDD3. V trimming: 3 bases; J trimming: 1 base; junction bases outside the gene matches: 10. The CDR3 runs 17 residues. Germline V lookup: CDR1 GEAIGNYY, CDR2 EKD. This CDR3 is CACDSLGAPLLTAQLFF. The CDR3 DNA reads TGTGCCTGTGACTCCCTGGGGGCCCCACTTTTGACAGCACAACTCTTCTTT.

In regard to this clone: A far larger clone is a single base away, which makes a read error likely. Other DNA sequences from this sample encode an identical CDR3 as well. The chain combines TRDV2 with TRDJ2; 8 positions agree with TRDD3. The V and J ends lost 3 bases and 0 bases, in that order; junction bases with no gene match: 11. From germline, CDR1 is GEAIGNYY and CDR2 EKD. The CDR3 runs 18 residues. The CDR3 here is CACDPIRWGDTLTAQLFF. The CDR3 nucleotides are TGTGCCTGTGACCCTATTCGGTGGGGGGATACTTTGACAGCACAACTCTTCTTT.

A word on this clone: The junction departs from germline at one end; a sequencing error may be responsible. This sample includes further DNA sequences coding for the same CDR3. The chain links TRDV2 to TRDJ3; 8 bases match TRDD3. Germline loops: CDR1 GEAIGNYY, CDR2 EKD. The CDR3 consists of 19 residues. In DNA, the CDR3 is TGTGCCTGTGACACCGGGGTTACTGGGGGGCCCGGCCGCACCCGACAGACGTTTTTC. Protein product: CACDTGVTGGPGRTRQTFF.

This clone turned up a few times. TCRdb's entry gives the protein of a much larger clone, which mismatches this DNA's translation at residue 12, likely from a read error; the protein reported here is translated from the DNA. V and J are TRDV3 and TRDJ1; TRDD3 aligns across 10 bases. CDR1 is TVYSNPD and CDR2 is GDNSRS in the germline V gene (reference sequence). This CDR3 region has 18 residues. J gave up 7 bases and V 2 bases, and 22 bases lay outside the gene matches. In nucleotides, the CDR3 is TGTGCCTTTCGTGGGGGATACTGGAGGACTAACTCGCGGGGTAAACTCATCTTT. Amino acids: CAFRGGYWRTNSRGKLIF.

In this sample, this clone turned up a few times. TCRdb assigns this DNA the protein of a much larger clone, which departs from its translation at residue 13; this likely reflects a read error, and the protein shown comes from translating the DNA. The J gene is TRDJ1, the V gene TRDV2, with D perhaps matching TRDD3 (5 bases). This CDR3 has 15 amino acids. Germline-derived CDR1 and CDR2 are GEAIGNYY and EKD. DNA for the CDR3: TGTGCCTGTGACCCCCTGGGAACTACCACCGATAAACCCATCTTT. Translating gives CACDPLGTTTDKPIF.

A remark on this clone: Possible read error: a much larger clone is one base away. V is TRDV2 and J is TRDJ3; TRDD3 aligns across 13 bases. The CDR3 is 20 amino acids. Germline loops: CDR1 GEAIGNYY, CDR2 EKD. CDR3 residues: CACDPVLGDTSSWDTRQIFF. The CDR3 nucleotides read TGTGCCTGTGACCCTGTACTGGGGGATACGAGCTCCTGGGACACCCGACAGATATTTTTC.

This clone has a handful of counts. The protein TCRdb lists belongs to a much larger clone and differs from this DNA's translation at residue 12, which points to a read error; the protein shown is made from the DNA. The chain has TRDV2 and TRDJ3; D might be TRDD3 (6 bases). Germline V CDR1 and CDR2: GEAIGNYY, EKD. The CDR3 sequence is 18 residues long. Here the CDR3 reads CACDTGGPLSWGTRQMFF. For the CDR3, the DNA is TGTGCCTGTGACACAGGGGGGCCGCTCTCCTGGGGCACCCGACAGATGTTTTTC.

A note on this clone: TCRdb's protein for this DNA is that of a much larger clone and differs from the translation at residue 10, likely a read error; the protein shown is the DNA translation. The chain couples TRDV2 to TRDJ3, with D perhaps matching TRDD3 (6 bases). Germline loops: CDR1 GEAIGNYY, CDR2 EKD. This CDR3 region has 16 residues. The CDR3: CACDTVGTWGTRQMFF. CDR3 DNA sequence: TGTGCCTGTGACACTGTGGGGACCTGGGGCACCCGACAGATGTTTTTC.

The sample holds a few counts of this clone. A read error likely explains this, since a far larger clone differs by one base. The same CDR3 can be traced to other DNA sequences in this sample. This chain uses TRDV2 with TRDJ2; tentative D call: TRDD3 (6 bases). The CDR3 has 14 amino acids. Germline assignment: CDR1 GEAIGNYY and CDR2 EKD. Trimming took off 0 bases at V and 9 bases at J, with 13 bases between the two ends. CDR3 DNA sequence: TGTGCCTGTGACACCCTGGGGTACATGTCACAACTCTTCTTT. This sequence encodes CACDTLGYMSQLFF.

Only a few counts were recorded for this clone. The TCRdb protein comes from a much larger clone and disagrees with this DNA's translation at residue 3, likely due to a read error; the protein given here is derived from the DNA. The chain carries TRDV2 and TRDJ3; 12 bases map to TRDD3. The germline V gene encodes CDR1 GEAIGNYY and CDR2 EKD. The CDR3 has 19 amino acids. CDR3 residues: CAYDNVLGDTIGDTRQMFF. In DNA, the CDR3 is TGTGCCTATGACAACGTACTGGGGGATACTATCGGGGACACCCGACAGATGTTTTTC.

This clone has just a few counts. One end of the junction is discordant with germline, which a read error may explain. This chain links TRDV2 with TRDJ3; 7 nucleotides line up with TRDD3. The germline V gene encodes CDR1 GEAIGNYY and CDR2 EKD. The CDR3 covers 18 residues. Here the CDR3 reads CACDTVLGSPWDTRQTFF. The CDR3 nucleotides read TGTGCCTGTGACACCGTACTGGGGAGCCCCTGGGACACCCGACAGACGTTTTTC.

This clone occurred a few times. With a much larger clone just one base away, this may be a read error. Different DNA sequences within this sample yield the same CDR3. The CDR3 here is CACDSVLGDTVPWDTRQMFF. The CDR3 nucleotides read TGTGCCTGTGATTCAGTACTGGGGGATACCGTACCCTGGGACACCCGACAGATGTTTTTC. The genes are TRDV2 and TRDJ3, with 12 bases aligning to TRDD3. V shed 4 bases and J 2 bases; nucleotides not matched to a gene: 11. The CDR3 is 20 residues long. CDR1 is GEAIGNYY and CDR2 is EKD in the germline V gene.

This clone was counted between two and nine times. A much larger clonotype is one base distant, so this may be a read error. This sample also contains other DNA sequences that code for the same CDR3. The CDR3 region has the DNA TGTGCCTGCGACACCGTACTGGGGGATACGAGCTCCTGGGACACCCGACAGATGTTTTTC. It is translated as CACDTVLGDTSSWDTRQMFF. The chain couples TRDV2 to TRDJ3, with 13 bases identical to TRDD3. CDR3 length equals 20 residues. Germline lookup yields CDR1 GEAIGNYY and CDR2 EKD.